This paragraph covers one T cell receptor beta chain sequence. Repertoires were generated with immunoSEQ multiplex PCR, while TCRdb's copy carries only in-frame clones and drops some. The data show some 200,000 clones, under 90% seen once. The data originate from a study of blood T cell repertoires in COVID-19. CDR3 length: 15 residues. Looked up from germline, CDR1 is MRHNA and CDR2 is SNTAGT. Trimming left V 0 bases short and J 10 bases short, with 13 bases between. V gene TRBV6-4 combines with J gene TRBJ1-6; D remains ambiguous. The sequence derives from a woman older than 75 with COVID-19, enrolled during active disease. The sample was peripheral blood. The CDR3 sequence: CASSDSSRIGSPLHF. The CDR3 DNA follows: TGTGCCAGCAGTGACTCGAGCAGGATTGGGTCACCCCTCCACTTT.